Listed below are T cell receptor beta chains from one sample, sequenced in a study of blood T cell repertoires in COVID-19. TCRdb's table, derived via immunoSEQ multiplex PCR, lists solely in-frame clones and lacks some. The repertoire holds 90,000 to 110,000 clones, with 90% as singletons. Source material: peripheral blood. These receptor sequences come from a human donor in a cohort sampled during active COVID-19. The CDR3 runs from the conserved cysteine through the conserved F or W. D genes are given only for firm matches. A row's size may be missing; if present it is once, few, many or a size class.

clone size,D gene,J gene,V gene,CDR3 DNA,CDR3 protein
NA,NA,TRBJ2-6,TRBV4-3,TGCGCCAGCAGCCTCCTAAGAGGAGGGATCGAAGGGTTTTCTGGGGCCAACGTCCTGACTTTC,CASSLLRGGIEGFSGANVLTF
once,NA,TRBJ1-4,TRBV15,TGTGCCACCAGCACAAGGGGGGGGGTTAATGAAAAACTGTTTTTT,CATSTRGGVNEKLFF
few,TRBD2,TRBJ2-1,TRBV28,TGTGCCAGCAGCCGACTAGCGGGTTACAATGAGCAGTTCTTC,CASSRLAGYNEQFF
NA,NA,TRBJ2-3,TRBV11-2,TGTGCCAGCAGCTTACCGAGGACACCCACAGATACGCAGTATTTT,CASSLPRTPTDTQYF
NA,TRBD2,TRBJ2-3,TRBV7-6,TGTGCCAGTAAGGCTTTGTTGGGGGGGGGTGCAGATACGCAGTATTTT,CASKALLGGGADTQYF
once,NA,TRBJ2-1,TRBV18,TGTGCCAGCTCCTTCACAGGGTACGCTGAGCAGTTCTTC,CASSFTGYAEQFF
NA,NA,TRBJ1-2,TRBV19,TGTGCCAGTAGTCGGCAGGCCTCCTATGGCTACACCTTC,CASSRQASYGYTF
NA,NA,TRBJ1-3,TRBV14,TGTGCCAGCAGCCAAGAGGTTGCAGGGGGAAACACCATATATTTT,CASSQEVAGGNTIYF
NA,TRBD1,TRBJ1-1,TRBV10-3,TGTGCCATCAGAGACAACAGGGGGCAAACTGAAGCTTTCTTT,CAIRDNRGQTEAFF
NA,TRBD1,TRBJ2-7,TRBV13,TGTGCCAGCAGCCGGGACAGGGCCTCCTACGAGCAGTACTTC,CASSRDRASYEQYF
NA,TRBD2,TRBJ2-7,TRBV7-9,TGTGCCAGCAGCATACACGGGGGGGAGATTTTTGGCCACGAGCAGTACTTC,CASSIHGGEIFGHEQYF
once,TRBD2,TRBJ2-4,TRBV5-4,TGTGCCAGCAGCTTGGCCCGCGGGGGGACTTACAAAAACATTCAGTACTTC,CASSLARGGTYKNIQYF
NA,NA,TRBJ2-5,TRBV5-4,TGTGCCAGCAGCTCGCGGCACCAAGAGACCCAGTACTTC,CASSSRHQETQYF
NA,TRBD1,TRBJ1-1,TRBV7-6,TGTGCCAGCAGCTTAGGGGGACAGATGAACACTGAAGCTTTCTTT,CASSLGGQMNTEAFF
NA,NA,TRBJ1-5,TRBV28,TGTGCCAGCACGAGGGTTAATCAGCCCCAGCATTTT,CASTRVNQPQHF
NA,NA,TRBJ1-3,TRBV7-9,TGTGCCAGCAGGACAGTTGATGAAAACACCATATATTTT,CASRTVDENTIYF
NA,NA,TRBJ1-2,TRBV18,TGTGCCAGCTCACCACAGGGGGATTATGGCTACACCTTC,CASSPQGDYGYTF
once,NA,TRBJ2-5,TRBV19,TGTGCCAGTAGCCAGGGGGGCTTCGGTGAAGAGACCCAGTACTTC,CASSQGGFGEETQYF
NA,NA,TRBJ1-5,TRBV7-8,TGTGCCAGCAGCTTAATCCTAACGGGTCAGCCCCAGCATTTT,CASSLILTGQPQHF
NA,TRBD2,TRBJ2-4,TRBV10-3,TGTGCCATCAGTGAACCGGGGGGGGACAAAAACATTCAGTACTTC,CAISEPGGDKNIQYF
NA,NA,TRBJ1-3,TRBV21-1,TGTGCCAGCAGCATACAGGGGACCTCTGGAAACACCATATATTTT,CASSIQGTSGNTIYF
once,TRBD2,TRBJ2-1,TRBV18,TGTGCCAGCTCACCACCTGTCCTAGCGGGGGGTCATGAGCAGTTCTTC,CASSPPVLAGGHEQFF
NA,NA,TRBJ1-5,TRBV19,TGTGCCAGTACACCTGGGGGCCTCGTTTATAATCAGCCCCAGCATTTT,CASTPGGLVYNQPQHF
NA,NA,TRBJ2-7,TRBV23-1,TGCGCCAGCAGTCCTAGAGGGAGTATCTCCTACGAGCAGTACTTC,CASSPRGSISYEQYF
NA,NA,TRBJ1-1,TRBV6-2/TRBV6-3,TGTGCCAGCAGTTACTTGGGCAGCTTGAACACTGAAGCTTTCTTT,CASSYLGSLNTEAFF
NA,NA,TRBJ1-1,TRBV19,TGTGCCAGTAGTATGCAGGGGTCGGACACTGAAGCTTTCTTT,CASSMQGSDTEAFF
NA,TRBD1,TRBJ1-2,TRBV19,TGTGCCAGTAGTACAAGGTCAGGGGGTTTGTATGGCTACACCTTC,CASSTRSGGLYGYTF
NA,NA,TRBJ2-1,TRBV7-6,TGTGCCAGCAACAAACGGCCCCAGAGCGCCTACAATGAGCAGTTCTTC,CASNKRPQSAYNEQFF
NA,NA,TRBJ1-1,TRBV7-2,TGTGCCAGCAGCTATACAGGGACCTATGAAGCTTTCTTT,CASSYTGTYEAFF
NA,NA,TRBJ2-1,TRBV12-3/TRBV12-4,TGTGCCAGCAGTTTACGGGGTAATGAGCAGTTCTTC,CASSLRGNEQFF
once,NA,TRBJ2-5,TRBV11-3,TGTGCCAGCAGCTTGGGCAGGTCGTTCCAAGAGACCCAGTACTTC,CASSLGRSFQETQYF
NA,TRBD2,TRBJ2-1,TRBV5-1,TGCGCCAGCAGCTCAGGACTAGCGGGAGGGCCATGGAATGAGCAGTTCTTC,CASSSGLAGGPWNEQFF
few,TRBD1,TRBJ1-6,TRBV5-1,TGCGCCAGCAGCTGGGACAGGGGGCCAACGCCCAATTCACCCCTCCACTTT,CASSWDRGPTPNSPLHF
NA,NA,TRBJ2-1,TRBV19,TGTGCCAGTAGTAGGACGGGGAATGAGCAGTTCTTC,CASSRTGNEQFF
NA,NA,TRBJ1-3,TRBV27,TGTGCCAGCAGTTTAAACGGTGTGAGCTCTGGAAACACCATATATTTT,CASSLNGVSSGNTIYF
NA,TRBD1,TRBJ1-5,TRBV19,TGTGCCAGTAGTATGGGGCTCGACAGGGTGACAGGTCAGCCCCAGCATTTT,CASSMGLDRVTGQPQHF
NA,NA,TRBJ1-1,TRBV29-1,TGCAGCCGGGCGGGGGCCACGGCTGAAGCTTTCTTT,CSRAGATAEAFF
NA,NA,TRBJ2-1,TRBV3-1/TRBV3-2,TGTGCCAGCAGCCTCCGACTTCTCAAGAGCTCCTACAATGAGCAGTTCTTC,CASSLRLLKSSYNEQFF
NA,TRBD2,TRBJ2-5,TRBV4-3,TGCGCCAGCAGCCAGGGACTAGCGGGTAAAGAGACCCAGTACTTC,CASSQGLAGKETQYF
once,NA,TRBJ2-5,TRBV5-4,TGTGCCAGCAGCCCGGTAGACAGAGAGACCCAGTACTTC,CASSPVDRETQYF
NA,NA,TRBJ2-7,TRBV18,TGTGCCAGCTCACCAGAACAGCCCCCCTACGAGCAGTACTTC,CASSPEQPPYEQYF
NA,TRBD1,TRBJ1-1,TRBV10-2,TGCGCCAGCTGGACAGGGGTGATGAACACTGAAGCTTTCTTT,CASWTGVMNTEAFF
NA,NA,TRBJ2-3,TRBV28,TGTGCCAGCAGTCCCAGCCCCCCAATGAGGACAGATACGCAGTATTTT,CASSPSPPMRTDTQYF
NA,NA,TRBJ1-1,TRBV20-1,TGCAGTGCTTCAGACTGGGCTGAAGCTTTCTTT,CSASDWAEAFF
NA,NA,TRBJ2-3,TRBV18,TGTGCCAGCTCACCGCTAGGGGTCCCAGATACGCAGTATTTT,CASSPLGVPDTQYF
NA,NA,TRBJ2-3,TRBV4-3,TGCGCCAGCAGCCAAGATCCCCAGACAGGGACTAGCACAGATACGCAGTATTTT,CASSQDPQTGTSTDTQYF
NA,NA,TRBJ1-5,TRBV18,TGTGCCAGCTCACCATATACAGGGAGCTCTATACAGCCCCAGCATTTT,CASSPYTGSSIQPQHF
NA,NA,TRBJ1-4,TRBV19,TGTGCCAGTAGTATAGCGGGGGGAGAAAAACTGTTTTTT,CASSIAGGEKLFF
NA,TRBD1,TRBJ1-6,TRBV5-1,TGCGCCAGCAGCCAGGGACAGGGTGGATCACCCCTCCACTTT,CASSQGQGGSPLHF
NA,TRBD1,TRBJ2-5,TRBV18,TGTGCCAGCTCACGAGTTGGGACAGGGGCGTCCGAGACCCAGTACTTC,CASSRVGTGASETQYF
once,NA,TRBJ1-1,TRBV5-1,TGCGCCAGCAGCTCGGATCGTGGACAGCGGGCTTTCTTT,CASSSDRGQRAFF
NA,NA,TRBJ1-4,TRBV5-1,TGCGCCAGCAGCTTGGGACAGAGTAATGAAAAACTGTTTTTT,CASSLGQSNEKLFF
NA,TRBD1,TRBJ1-3,TRBV2,TGTGCCAGCAGGACCCCGGTAGGACAGGCCAACCGGATATATTTT,CASRTPVGQANRIYF
NA,NA,TRBJ2-7,TRBV11-3,TGTGCCAGCAGCTTATACGCGGCATACGAGCAGTACTTC,CASSLYAAYEQYF
NA,TRBD1,TRBJ1-6,TRBV11-2,TGTGCCAGCAGCTGGGGGACAGGTGGGAATTCACCCCTCCACTTT,CASSWGTGGNSPLHF
NA,TRBD2,TRBJ2-5,TRBV5-6,TGTGCCAGCAGCTGGAGGCTAGCGGGAGGGCAAGAGACCCAGTACTTC,CASSWRLAGGQETQYF